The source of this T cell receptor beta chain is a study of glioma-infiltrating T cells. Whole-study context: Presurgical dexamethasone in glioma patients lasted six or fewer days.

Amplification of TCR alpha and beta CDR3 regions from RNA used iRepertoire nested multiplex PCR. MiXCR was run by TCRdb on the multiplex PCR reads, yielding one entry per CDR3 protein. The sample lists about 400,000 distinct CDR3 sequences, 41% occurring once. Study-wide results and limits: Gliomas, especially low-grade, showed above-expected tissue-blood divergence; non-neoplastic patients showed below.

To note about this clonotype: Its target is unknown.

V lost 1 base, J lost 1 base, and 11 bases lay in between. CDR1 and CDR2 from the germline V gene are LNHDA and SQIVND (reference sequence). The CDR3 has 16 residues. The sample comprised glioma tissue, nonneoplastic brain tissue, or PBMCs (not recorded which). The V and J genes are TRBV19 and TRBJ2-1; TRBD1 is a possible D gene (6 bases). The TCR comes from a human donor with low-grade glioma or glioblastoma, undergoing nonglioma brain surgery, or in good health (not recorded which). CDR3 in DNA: TGTGCCAGTAGTATAGGAGGGACAAGATCCTACAATGAGCAGTTCTTC. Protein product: CASSIGGTRSYNEQFF.